The 8 T cell receptor beta chains presented below share a single source sample, sequenced in a study of control samples from healthy donors and cancer patients. Sequenced by immunoSEQ multiplex PCR; TCRdb stores in-frame clones only, minus some. The data show some 120,000 clones, with almost 95% seen just once and approximately 0.58% held by the top ten. The sequenced sample consisted of PBMCs. All receptors derive from a man older than 75 with head and neck cancer.

The chain is built from TRBV2 and TRBJ2-7; TRBD2 matches 9 bases. The CDR3 has 14 amino acids. The V gene's germline CDR1 is SNHLY and CDR2 FYNNEI. V lost 6 bases to trimming and J lost 5 bases; unmatched junction nucleotides: 8. CDR3 amino acids: CASRPGLAVHEQYF. The CDR3 region has the DNA TGTGCCAGCAGGCCGGGACTAGCAGTCCACGAGCAGTACTTC.

This chain connects TRBV20-1 to TRBJ2-5, with D perhaps matching TRBD1 (6 bases). The germline V gene encodes CDR1 DFQATT and CDR2 SNEGSKA (reference sequence). This CDR3 has 11 residues. The CDR3 DNA reads as TGCGGACTCAGGGGAAAAGAGACCCAGTACTTC. Translated: CGLRGKETQYF.

The J gene is TRBJ2-5, the V gene TRBV5-1; D is ambiguous. Germline V gene data show CDR1 as SGHRS and CDR2 as YFSETQ. The CDR3 runs 14 residues. The V gene lost 2 bases and the J gene lost 0 bases, with 8 bases spanning the gap. In DNA form, the CDR3 reads TGCGCCAGCAGCTTCACTTCGTACCAAGAGACCCAGTACTTC. Protein product: CASSFTSYQETQYF.

V is TRBV9 and J is TRBJ2-3; 7 bases align to TRBD2. CDR3 length equals 14 residues. Looked up from germline, CDR1 is SGDLS and CDR2 is YYNGEE. With 3 bases clipped from V and 5 bases from J, the junction kept 6 bases outside the gene matches. The CDR3 DNA reads as TGTGCCAGCAGCGCCCGGACTAGTAAAGATACGCAGTATTTT. This encodes CASSARTSKDTQYF.

J is TRBJ2-3 and V is TRBV2; 11 bases agree with TRBD2. The CDR3 extends over 16 amino acids. Germline-derived CDR1 and CDR2 are SNHLY and FYNNEI. Trimming at V came to 6 bases and at J to 2 bases, leaving 7 bases not matched to a gene. CDR3 residues: CASRPGTSGYTDTQYF. In nucleotides, the CDR3 is TGTGCCAGCAGACCCGGGACTAGCGGCTACACAGATACGCAGTATTTT.

V and J are TRBV24-1 and TRBJ1-2, with 9 bases matching TRBD1. The CDR3 is made up of 18 amino acids. V was clipped by 1 base and J by 5 bases; unmatched bases: 13. The germline V gene has CDR1 KGHDR and CDR2 SFDVKD. For the CDR3, the DNA is TGTGCCACCAGTGATTTAGGGACAGGGAATTTGGTGCTATATGGCTACACCTTC. Its translation: CATSDLGTGNLVLYGYTF.

V is TRBV6-5 and J is TRBJ1-5; no definite D call. Germline values: CDR1 MNHEY, CDR2 SVGAGI. V shed 7 bases and J shed 7 bases, with 17 bases lying between them. CDR3 length: 14 amino acids. CDR3 nucleotides: TGTGCCAGCACCGCGGACGCGGGAGGGCAGCCCCAGCATTTT. Its translation: CASTADAGGQPQHF.

V is TRBV5-1 and J is TRBJ1-1; possibly TRBD1 for D (5 bases). This CDR3 is 14 amino acids long. Germline loops: CDR1 SGHRS, CDR2 YFSETQ. V was shortened by 1 base and J by 0 bases, with 7 bases between the two germline ends. The CDR3 DNA is TGCGCCAGCAGCTTGCAGGGAATGAACACTGAAGCTTTCTTT. The encoded protein is CASSLQGMNTEAFF.